This TCR beta chain was sequenced for a study of siplizumab effects on memory and regulatory T cells. Findings and limits, study-wide: Contribution to the alloresponse seemed major for naive T cells, which also seemed more diverse than memory cells. Siplizumab produced a significant reduction in alloreactive sequences that were traceable to unstimulated CD4+ memory cells.

Notes on this clone: Its antigen is unknown.

CDR1 and CDR2 from the germline V gene are SEHNR and FQNEAQ (reference sequence). The CDR3 totals 17 residues. V shed 5 bases and J shed 0 bases, with 17 bases lying between them. TCRdb's table, derived via immunoSEQ multiplex PCR, lists solely in-frame clones and lacks some. The sample holds 70,000 to 95,000 clones; over 80% are singletons and the top ten take 15%. The source material was CD4+ T cells sorted from blood. This sequence originates from a human donor in good health. V usage is TRBV7-9 and J usage is TRBJ1-5; maybe TRBD1 (6 bases). CDR3 amino acids: CASSHSIQGLSNQPQHF. The CDR3 DNA sequence: TGTGCCAGCAGCCACTCCATACAGGGCCTTAGCAATCAGCCCCAGCATTTT. Together with reference TRBV7-9 and TRBJ1-5, the CDR3 gives the full variable domain: DTGVSQNPRHKITKRGQNVTFRCDPISEHNRLYWYRQTLGQGPEFLTYFQNEAQLEKSRLLSDRFSAERPKGSFSTLEIQRTEQGDSAMYLCASSHSIQGLSNQPQHFGDGTRLSIL.